The entry below describes one T cell receptor beta chain. These data are taken from a study of CD8 T cells in Susac syndrome. An amount of RNA that ranged from roughly 0.45 to 1 ug was reverse transcribed with random hexamers. Amplification of TCR beta CDR3 spanned 54 Vbeta and 13 Jbeta via immunoSEQ multiplex PCR. Using its own MiXCR run on the immunoSEQ multiplex PCR reads, TCRdb lists one record per CDR3 protein. The sample has about 440,000 distinct CDR3 sequences, around 83% seen once. V shed 5 bases and J 2 bases; nucleotides not matched to a gene: 11. The CDR3 runs 18 residues. Germline CDR1 is PRHDT and CDR2 is FYEKMQ (reference sequence).

This TCR was sampled from a human donor with multiple sclerosis. The chain employs TRBV13 and TRBJ2-6, with 8 bases that match TRBD1. The sample taken for sequencing was CD8+ T cells from PBMCs. Written as DNA, the CDR3 is TGTGCCAGCAGCCCACATGGGACAGGAGAACCTGGGGCCAACGTCCTGACTTTC. Its translation is CASSPHGTGEPGANVLTF. Supplemented by reference TRBV13 and TRBJ2-6, the full variable domain reads AAGVIQSPRHLIKEKRETATLKCYPIPRHDTVYWYQQGPGQDPQFLISFYEKMQSDKGSIPDRFSAQQFSDYHSELNMSSLELGDSALYFCASSPHGTGEPGANVLTFGAGSRLTVL.